The source of this T cell receptor (beta chain) is a study of T-cell reconstitution after alpha-beta-depleted transplantation in children. With regard to this clonotype: The antigen is undetermined.

Germline lookup yields CDR1 LNHDA and CDR2 SQIVND (reference sequence). The CDR3 is 13 amino acids. V lost 9 bases and J 0 bases, leaving 12 bases between the germline ends. Findings and limits, study-wide: There were some patients whose high TCRbeta diversity at day 60 came from surviving recipient T cells and thymic progenitors. Once a year had passed after transplant, T-cell counts and diversity came mostly from newly produced T cells. Expanded graft clones, several hundred of them, were reportedly the source of alpha-beta T cells about two months after transplant.

Using unique molecular identifiers, the investigators prepared the TCRbeta library. TCRdb fed the PCR reads into MiXCR, producing one record per CDR3 protein. Here the sample spans around 210,000 distinct CDR3 sequences, 6.6% being singletons. This TCR was sampled from a boy between 2 and 10 years old with acute lymphoblastic leukemia, due to receive a stem cell transplant. The chain uses TRBV19 and TRBJ2-7; possibly TRBD2 for D (5 bases). Sequences were derived from PBMCs, sampled before TCRalphabeta/CD19-depleted stem cell transplant. This CDR3 reads CASEGPSSYEQYF. The CDR3 DNA reads TGTGCCAGCGAGGGTCCGAGCTCCTACGAGCAGTACTTC.